This entry lists 10 T cell receptor beta chains sequenced from one sample in a study of T cell repertoires in cytomegalovirus infection. TCRdb reprocessed the reads via MiXCR and lists one record per CDR3 protein. Among around 750,000 distinct CDR3 sequences listed, 32% were seen once. No antigen has been assigned to these receptors. Specimen: cultured CD8+ T cells from PBMCs, collected from culture after CMV antigen stimulation. Source of these receptors: a human donor in good health (CMV status not recorded). Some clones in this sample may be carry-over from other donors' samples.

The chain links TRBV24-1 to TRBJ2-2, with D unclear. Germline lookup yields CDR1 KGHDR and CDR2 SFDVKD. With 4 bases removed from V and 4 bases from J, the gap between germline ends came to 9 bases. The CDR3 has 14 amino acids. CDR3 DNA: TGTGCCACCAGTGACTTACAGAGCACCGGGGAGCTGTTTTTT. This gives the protein CATSDLQSTGELFF.

This clonotype has more than one count but fewer than ten. One end of the junction varies from germline; a read error may be responsible. The gene calls are TRBV6-2 or TRBV6-3 and TRBJ2-1; TRBD2 matches at 9 bases. Germline V gene sequence: CDR1 MNHEY, CDR2 SVGEGT. The CDR3 has 13 amino acids. The CDR3 DNA reads TGTGCCAGCAGTTACTCGCTGCGGGGGGGCCTAATCTTC. Translation: CASSYSLRGGLIF.

This clonotype was detected only a few times. The chain joins TRBV7-9 to TRBJ2-3, with a possible D match to TRBD2 (7 bases). This CDR3 spans 16 amino acids. The V end was cut by 3 bases, the J end by 0 bases, with 13 bases between. CDR1 and CDR2 (germline): SEHNR, FQNEAQ (reference sequence). The CDR3 DNA is TGTGCCAGCAGCTTCGGGGGGCGGGACAGCACAGATACGCAGTATTTT. Translating it yields CASSFGGRDSTDTQYF.

This clonotype was detected a few times. This chain joins TRBV2 and TRBJ1-2, with 9 bases lining up with TRBD1. V was pared by 11 bases and J by 4 bases, with 8 bases of the junction left unmatched. The germline CDR1 and CDR2 sequences are SNHLY and FYNNEI. The length of the CDR3 is 13 residues. The CDR3 loop is CAAYRGRGYGYTF. The CDR3 nucleotides are TGTGCCGCTTACAGGGGGCGCGGCTATGGCTACACCTTC.

This clonotype was seen only once. The chain recombines TRBV20-1 with TRBJ2-7, with D possibly matching TRBD1 (5 bases). V lost 1 base and J lost 3, with 22 bases in between. This CDR3 region has 17 residues. Germline assignment: CDR1 DFQATT and CDR2 SNEGSKA (reference sequence). The CDR3 DNA sequence: TGCAGTGCTAGAGGCATTCTGGACACCCACCAGGGCTACGAGCAGTACTTC. Translating it yields CSARGILDTHQGYEQYF.

The chain combines TRBV13 with TRBJ2-5; D unresolved. V was cut by 1 base and J by 3 bases, with 9 bases left in between. The CDR3 runs 14 residues. Germline V gene lookup returns CDR1 PRHDT and CDR2 FYEKMQ (reference sequence). This chain's CDR3 is CASSLVGSEETQYF. The CDR3 DNA is TGTGCCAGCAGCTTAGTAGGTTCCGAAGAGACCCAGTACTTC. Full variable domain (outside the CDR3, taken from reference TRBV13 and TRBJ2-5): AAGVIQSPRHLIKEKRETATLKCYPIPRHDTVYWYQQGPGQDPQFLISFYEKMQSDKGSIPDRFSAQQFSDYHSELNMSSLELGDSALYFCASSLVGSEETQYFGPGTRLLVL.

Many counts were recorded for this clonotype. The chain has TRBV7-2 and TRBJ1-5; 8 bases are a match to TRBD1. Germline lookup yields CDR1 SGHTA and CDR2 FQGNSA. The J segment lost 5 bases and the V segment lost 5 bases, leaving 8 bases of the junction unmatched. This CDR3 comprises 15 residues. The CDR3 coding sequence is TGTGCCAGCAGCCACAGGGGGGGTTCCTATCAGCCCCAGCATTTT. Encoded protein: CASSHRGGSYQPQHF.

V is TRBV6-2 or TRBV6-3 and J is TRBJ1-1, with D possibly being TRBD1 (5 bases). CDR1 is MNHEY and CDR2 is SVGEGT in the germline V gene. There are 14 residues in the CDR3. Trimming cost V 0 bases and J 8 bases, with 13 bases left between them. The CDR3 loop is CASSYSSGSLEAFF. DNA for the CDR3: TGTGCCAGCAGTTACTCTTCAGGGTCACTCGAAGCTTTCTTT.

The chain uses TRBV6-6 and TRBJ1-1; 10 bases are shared with TRBD1. The CDR3 sequence is 13 residues long. Germline V gives CDR1 MNHNY, CDR2 SVGAGI (reference sequence). J lost 10 bases, V lost 5 bases, and 7 bases had no gene match. The chain's CDR3 is CASSAGQGSGAFF. The CDR3 bases are TGTGCCAGCAGTGCGGGACAGGGGAGCGGAGCTTTCTTT.

The chain links TRBV27 to TRBJ1-3; D call uncertain. The CDR3 length is 14 residues. With 3 bases removed from V and 7 bases from J, the gap between germline ends came to 13 bases. Germline CDR1 is MNHEY and CDR2 is SMNVEV (reference sequence). CDR3 residues: CASSFKGNPNTIYF. The CDR3 nucleotides read TGTGCCAGCAGTTTCAAGGGAAATCCGAACACCATATATTTT.